This paragraph covers one T cell receptor beta chain sequence. Its antigen remains unknown. The data are from a study of Graves' ophthalmopathy and Graves' hyperthyroidism. General study results and limits: Blood contained most expanded thyroid clonotypes exceeding 0.001 frequency.

For repertoire sequencing, the TCR beta CDR3 regions were amplified from RNA transcripts. Following a first-round RT-PCR that used HTBI primers, a second-round multiplex PCR was carried out. TCRdb re-analysed the multiplex PCR reads in MiXCR, keeping a single row per CDR3 protein. Seen here are about 400,000 distinct CDR3 sequences, around a fifth observed once, and the top ten hold around 3%. Trimming took 2 bases from V and 8 from J, leaving 9 bases between them. The V gene's germline CDR1 is SGHTA and CDR2 FQGNSA. This CDR3 has 12 amino acids. Certain patients were not enrolled. These were patients with other autoimmune diseases, uncontrolled infections, pregnancy or lactation. A diagnosis was made from clinical symptoms together with serum thyroxine, TRAb, thyroid ultrasound and orbital computed tomography. The source of the PBMCs was around 9 ml of fresh peripheral blood.

The sequencing input was peripheral blood. This chain connects TRBV7-2 to TRBJ1-2, with D possibly matching TRBD1 (5 bases). The clonotype originates from a woman aged 18-29 years with stable Graves' hyperthyroidism. CDR3 protein: CASSLTKGGYTF. Here the CDR3 DNA reads TGTGCCAGCAGCTTAACAAAGGGGGGCTACACCTTC.